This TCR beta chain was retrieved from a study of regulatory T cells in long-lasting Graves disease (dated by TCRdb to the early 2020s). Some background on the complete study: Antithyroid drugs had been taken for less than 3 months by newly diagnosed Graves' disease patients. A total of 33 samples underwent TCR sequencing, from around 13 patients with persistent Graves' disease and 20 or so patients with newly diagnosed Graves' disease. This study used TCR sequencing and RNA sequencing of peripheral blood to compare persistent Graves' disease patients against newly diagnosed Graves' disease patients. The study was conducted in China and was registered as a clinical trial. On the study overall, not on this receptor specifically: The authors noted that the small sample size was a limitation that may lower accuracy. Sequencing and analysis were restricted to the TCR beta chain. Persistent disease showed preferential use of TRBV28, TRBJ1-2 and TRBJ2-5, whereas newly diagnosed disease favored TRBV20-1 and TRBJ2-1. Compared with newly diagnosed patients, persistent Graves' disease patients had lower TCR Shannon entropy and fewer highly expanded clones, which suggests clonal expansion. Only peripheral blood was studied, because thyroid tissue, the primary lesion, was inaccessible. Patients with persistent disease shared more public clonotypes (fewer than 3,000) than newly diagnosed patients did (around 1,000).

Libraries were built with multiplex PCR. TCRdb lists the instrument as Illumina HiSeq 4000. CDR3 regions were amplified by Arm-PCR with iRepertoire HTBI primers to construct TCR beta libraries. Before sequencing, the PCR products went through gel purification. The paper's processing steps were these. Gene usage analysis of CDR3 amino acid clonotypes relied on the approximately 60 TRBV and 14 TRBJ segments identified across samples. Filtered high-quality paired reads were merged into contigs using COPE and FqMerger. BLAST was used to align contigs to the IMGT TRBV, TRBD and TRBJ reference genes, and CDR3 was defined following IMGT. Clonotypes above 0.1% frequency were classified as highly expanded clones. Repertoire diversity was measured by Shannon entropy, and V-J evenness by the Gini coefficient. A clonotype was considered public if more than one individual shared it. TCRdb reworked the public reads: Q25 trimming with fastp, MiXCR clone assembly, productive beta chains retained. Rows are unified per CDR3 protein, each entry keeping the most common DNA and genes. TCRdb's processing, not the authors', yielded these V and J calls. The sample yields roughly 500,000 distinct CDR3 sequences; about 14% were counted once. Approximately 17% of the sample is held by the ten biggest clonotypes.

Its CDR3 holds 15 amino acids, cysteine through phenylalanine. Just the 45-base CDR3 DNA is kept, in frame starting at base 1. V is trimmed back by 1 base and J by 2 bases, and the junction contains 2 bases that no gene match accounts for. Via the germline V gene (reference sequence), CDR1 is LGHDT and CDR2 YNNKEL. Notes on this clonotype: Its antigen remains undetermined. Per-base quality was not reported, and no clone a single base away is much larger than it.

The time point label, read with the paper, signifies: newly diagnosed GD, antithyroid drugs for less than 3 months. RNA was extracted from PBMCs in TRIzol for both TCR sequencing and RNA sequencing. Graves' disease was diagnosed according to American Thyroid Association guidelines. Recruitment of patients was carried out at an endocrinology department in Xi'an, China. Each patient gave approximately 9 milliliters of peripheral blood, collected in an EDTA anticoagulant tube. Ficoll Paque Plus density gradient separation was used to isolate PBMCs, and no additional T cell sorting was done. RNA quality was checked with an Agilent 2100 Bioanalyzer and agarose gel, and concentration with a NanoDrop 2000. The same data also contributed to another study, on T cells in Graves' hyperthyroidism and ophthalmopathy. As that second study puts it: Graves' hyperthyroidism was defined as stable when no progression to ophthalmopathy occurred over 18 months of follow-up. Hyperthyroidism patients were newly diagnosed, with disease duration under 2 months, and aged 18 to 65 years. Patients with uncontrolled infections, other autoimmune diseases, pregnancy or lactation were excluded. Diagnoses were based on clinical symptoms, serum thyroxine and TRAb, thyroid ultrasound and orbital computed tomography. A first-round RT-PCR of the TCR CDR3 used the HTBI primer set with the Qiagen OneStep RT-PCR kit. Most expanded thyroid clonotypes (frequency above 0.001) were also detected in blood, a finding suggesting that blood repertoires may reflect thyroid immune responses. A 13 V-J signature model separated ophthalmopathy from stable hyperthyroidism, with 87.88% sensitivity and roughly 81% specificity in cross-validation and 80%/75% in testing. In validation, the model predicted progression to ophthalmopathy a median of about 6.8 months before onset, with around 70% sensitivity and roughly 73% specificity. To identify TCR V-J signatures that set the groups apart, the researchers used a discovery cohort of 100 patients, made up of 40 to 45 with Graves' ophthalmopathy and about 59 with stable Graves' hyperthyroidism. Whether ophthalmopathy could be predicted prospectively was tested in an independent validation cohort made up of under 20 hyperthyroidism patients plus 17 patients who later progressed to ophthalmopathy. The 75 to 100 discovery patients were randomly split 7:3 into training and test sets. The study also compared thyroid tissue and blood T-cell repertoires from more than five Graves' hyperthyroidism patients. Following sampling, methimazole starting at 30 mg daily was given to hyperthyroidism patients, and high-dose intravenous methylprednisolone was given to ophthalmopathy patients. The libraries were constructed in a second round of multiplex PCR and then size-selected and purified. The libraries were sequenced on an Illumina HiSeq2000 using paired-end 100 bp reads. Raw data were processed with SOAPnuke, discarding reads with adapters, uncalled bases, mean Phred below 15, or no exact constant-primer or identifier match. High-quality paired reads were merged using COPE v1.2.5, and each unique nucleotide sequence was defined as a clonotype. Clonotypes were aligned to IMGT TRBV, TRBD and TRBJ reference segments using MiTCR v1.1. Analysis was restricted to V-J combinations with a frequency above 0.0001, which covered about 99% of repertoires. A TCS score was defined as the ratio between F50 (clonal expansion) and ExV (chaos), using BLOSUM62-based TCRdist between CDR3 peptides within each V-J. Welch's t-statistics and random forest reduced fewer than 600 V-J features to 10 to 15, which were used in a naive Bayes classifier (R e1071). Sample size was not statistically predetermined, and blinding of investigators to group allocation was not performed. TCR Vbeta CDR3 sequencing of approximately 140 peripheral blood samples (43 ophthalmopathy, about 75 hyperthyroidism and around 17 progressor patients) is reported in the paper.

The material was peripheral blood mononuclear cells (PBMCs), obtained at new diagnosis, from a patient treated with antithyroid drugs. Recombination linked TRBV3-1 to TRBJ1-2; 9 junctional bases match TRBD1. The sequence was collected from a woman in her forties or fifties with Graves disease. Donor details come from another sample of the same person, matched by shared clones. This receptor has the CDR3 CASSQVTGGNYGYTF. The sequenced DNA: TGTGCCAGCAGCCAAGTGACAGGGGGAAACTATGGCTACACCTTC.